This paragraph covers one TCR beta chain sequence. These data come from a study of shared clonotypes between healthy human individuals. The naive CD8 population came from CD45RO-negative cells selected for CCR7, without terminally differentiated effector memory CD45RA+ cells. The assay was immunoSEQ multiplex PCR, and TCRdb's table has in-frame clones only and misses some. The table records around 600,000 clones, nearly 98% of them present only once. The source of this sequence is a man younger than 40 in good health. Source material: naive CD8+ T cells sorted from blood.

The CDR3 reads CASSPWNHPGLEQYF. CDR3 nucleotides: TGTGCCAGCAGCCCGTGGAACCATCCAGGGCTCGAGCAGTACTTC. The chain has TRBV27 and TRBJ2-7; possibly TRBD1 for D (5 bases). V was pared by 6 bases and J by 6 bases, with 21 bases between. This CDR3 is 15 amino acids long. Germline V gene data show CDR1 as MNHEY and CDR2 as SMNVEV (reference sequence).